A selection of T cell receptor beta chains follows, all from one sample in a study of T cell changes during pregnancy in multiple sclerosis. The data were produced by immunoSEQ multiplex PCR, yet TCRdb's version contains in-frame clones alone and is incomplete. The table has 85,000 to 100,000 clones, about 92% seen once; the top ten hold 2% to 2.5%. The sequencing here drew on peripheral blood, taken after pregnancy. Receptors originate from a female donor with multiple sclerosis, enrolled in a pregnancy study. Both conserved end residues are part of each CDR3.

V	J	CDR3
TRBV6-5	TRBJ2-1	CASRTLAGWEQFF
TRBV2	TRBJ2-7	CASSEGTGAPYEQYF
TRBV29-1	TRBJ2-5	CSVGQKDQETQYF
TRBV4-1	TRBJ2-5	CASSQEFGSGSYYETQYF
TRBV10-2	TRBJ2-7	CASSASRESYEQYF
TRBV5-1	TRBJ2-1	CASSFTGPYNEQFF
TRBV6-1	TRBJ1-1	CASTAGTEAFF
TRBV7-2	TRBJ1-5	CASSFASRSNQPQHF
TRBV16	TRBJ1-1	CASSRTATSGNTEAFF
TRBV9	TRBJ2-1	CASSPSGGLRSYNEQFF
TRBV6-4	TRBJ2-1	CASSPTGDEQFF
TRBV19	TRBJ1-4	CARLKHRGQWTNEKLFF
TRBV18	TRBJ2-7	CASSPTGTLDEQYF
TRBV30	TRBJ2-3	CAFVGTSLPTSTDTQYF
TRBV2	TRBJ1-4	CASSEFRAANEKLFF
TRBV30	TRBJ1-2	CAWGGAYGYTF
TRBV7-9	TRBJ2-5	CASSPDGPQGPWETQYF
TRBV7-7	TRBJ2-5	CASSAYIPPGGTQETQYF
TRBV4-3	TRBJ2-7	CASSLTGQGSYEQYF
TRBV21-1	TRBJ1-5	CASGEGQPQHF
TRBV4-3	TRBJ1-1	CASSSDSLNTEAFF
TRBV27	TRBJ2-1	CASSLLPGLADNEQFF
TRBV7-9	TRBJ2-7	CASSSGGMSYEQYF